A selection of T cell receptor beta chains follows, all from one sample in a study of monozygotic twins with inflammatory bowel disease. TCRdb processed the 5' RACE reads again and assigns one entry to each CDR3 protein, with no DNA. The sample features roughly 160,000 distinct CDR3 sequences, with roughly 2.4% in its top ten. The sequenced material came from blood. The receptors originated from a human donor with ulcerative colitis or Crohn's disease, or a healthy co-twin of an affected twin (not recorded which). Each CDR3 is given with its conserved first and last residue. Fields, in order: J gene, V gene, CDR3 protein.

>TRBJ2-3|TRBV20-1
CSARRPGASTDTQYF
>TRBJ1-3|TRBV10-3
CAISENGNTIYF
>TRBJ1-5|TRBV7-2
CASAYSNQPQHF
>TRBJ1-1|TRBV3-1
CASSQDLWGENTEAFF
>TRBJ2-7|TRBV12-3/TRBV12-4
CASSLLRDEQYF
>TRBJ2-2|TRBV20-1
CSARDPLSSTGELFF
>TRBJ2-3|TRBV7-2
CASSREAESRDTQYF
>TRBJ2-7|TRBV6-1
CASRGTSGNYEQYF
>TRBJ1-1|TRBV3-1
CASSQGHFERTEAFF
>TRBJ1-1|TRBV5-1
CASSLGSRSGPEAFF
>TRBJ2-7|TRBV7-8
CASSFFLTGYDEQYF
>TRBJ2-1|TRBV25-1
CASTQGLDNEQFF
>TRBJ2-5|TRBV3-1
CASSQDFAVRETQYF
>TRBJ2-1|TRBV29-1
CSVVRGPGDEQFF
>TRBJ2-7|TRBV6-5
CASSFGGSASYEQYF
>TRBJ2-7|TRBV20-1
CSAGLYGEQYF
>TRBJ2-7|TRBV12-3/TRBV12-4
CASRGTGYEQYF
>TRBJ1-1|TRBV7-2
CASSFRWGDTEAFF
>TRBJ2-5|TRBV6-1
CASSHPPSGGIKETQYF
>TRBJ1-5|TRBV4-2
CASSRTGDSNQPQHF
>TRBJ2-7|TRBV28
CASSLAPVGYEQYF
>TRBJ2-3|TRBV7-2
CASSLELQRDTQYF